The rows below give T cell receptor beta chains drawn from one sample of a study of OX40 agonist ivuxolimab in advanced cancers. Profiling relied on immunoSEQ multiplex PCR, and the TCRdb table lists in-frame clones only, not all of them. The sample lists 65,000 to 70,000 clones; around 89% were seen once. Sequenced material: CD4+ or CD8+ T cells sorted from blood, taken in a trial of the OX40 agonist ivuxolimab. Source of these receptors: an adult with an advanced solid tumor such as melanoma, head and neck, liver or kidney cancer. CDR3s include the opening cysteine and the closing phenylalanine or tryptophan. D genes are given only for firm matches. Only part of the rows carry a size: once, few, many, or a class if the clone is expanded.

D gene | J gene | clone size | V gene | CDR3 protein | CDR3 DNA
TRBD2 | TRBJ2-5 | . | TRBV7-6 | CASSLGAGLAGGEETQYF | TGTGCCAGCAGCTTAGGGGCCGGACTAGCGGGGGGGGAAGAGACCCAGTACTTC
. | TRBJ2-1 | . | TRBV4-3 | CASSQVFWGSENEQFF | TGCGCCAGCAGCCAAGTATTCTGGGGTTCCGAAAATGAGCAGTTCTTC
. | TRBJ2-7 | . | TRBV7-8 | CASSVNRVYEQYF | TGTGCCAGCAGCGTTAACAGGGTCTACGAGCAGTACTTC
. | TRBJ1-5 | . | TRBV27 | CASRRGPNQPQHF | TGTGCCAGCAGGAGGGGTCCCAATCAGCCCCAGCATTTT
TRBD1 | TRBJ2-7 | . | TRBV19 | CASSILGGQGAGEQYF | TGTGCCAGTAGTATACTTGGGGGACAGGGGGCTGGCGAGCAGTACTTC
. | TRBJ2-7 | . | TRBV6-5 | CASSFTSFHEQYF | TGTGCCAGCAGTTTCACATCCTTCCACGAGCAGTACTTC
TRBD1 | TRBJ2-1 | . | TRBV7-9 | CASSFVTGDNEQFF | TGTGCCAGCAGCTTCGTGACAGGGGACAATGAGCAGTTCTTC
. | TRBJ1-1 | . | TRBV6-4 | CASSDGPNTEAFF | TGTGCCAGCAGTGACGGCCCGAACACTGAAGCTTTCTTT
TRBD1 | TRBJ1-1 | . | TRBV29-1 | CSVAGTGEAFF | TGCAGCGTTGCCGGGACAGGGGAAGCTTTCTTT
. | TRBJ1-5 | . | TRBV11-2 | CASSPEGRLQYPQHF | TGTGCCAGCAGCCCCGAGGGGCGACTTCAATATCCCCAGCATTTT
. | TRBJ2-7 | . | TRBV27 | CASSLHDGLSYEQYF | TGTGCCAGCAGTTTACATGATGGACTCTCCTACGAGCAGTACTTC
. | TRBJ2-7 | . | TRBV7-9 | CASSLENSYEQYF | TGTGCCAGCAGCTTAGAAAACAGCTACGAGCAGTACTTC
TRBD1 | TRBJ2-1 | . | TRBV7-3 | CASSLPGQGSLNDNEQFF | TGTGCCAGCAGCTTACCGGGACAGGGGTCCCTTAACGACAATGAGCAGTTCTTC
. | TRBJ2-7 | . | TRBV27 | CASSFAVSYEQYF | TGTGCCAGCAGTTTTGCGGTCTCCTACGAGCAGTACTTC
. | TRBJ2-1 | once | TRBV30 | CAWSGVRGYNEQFF | TGTGCCTGGAGTGGCGTGAGGGGCTACAATGAGCAGTTCTTC
TRBD1 | TRBJ1-2 | once | TRBV15 | CATSRTRTGLSYGYTF | TGTGCCACCAGCAGAACCCGGACAGGGCTGAGCTATGGCTACACCTTC
. | TRBJ1-1 | . | TRBV5-3 | CARAGCKTEAFF | TGTGCCAGAGCCGGTTGTAAGACTGAAGCTTTCTTT
. | TRBJ2-3 | . | TRBV9 | CASSVLSSLGTDTQYF | TGTGCCAGCAGCGTACTCTCTAGCCTCGGCACAGATACGCAGTATTTT
. | TRBJ2-1 | once | TRBV28 | CASSSRGAPYNEQFF | TGTGCCAGCAGTTCAAGGGGGGCCCCCTACAATGAGCAGTTCTTC
TRBD1 | TRBJ1-4 | . | TRBV7-9 | CASSETTGGYRNEKLFF | TGTGCCAGCAGCGAAACGACAGGGGGCTATCGGAATGAAAAACTGTTTTTT
TRBD1 | TRBJ2-5 | . | TRBV23-1 | CASTAQLPGQGAYYGRWETQYF | TGCGCCAGCACCGCTCAACTCCCGGGACAGGGGGCTTATTACGGGCGTTGGGAGACCCAGTACTTC
. | TRBJ1-1 | . | TRBV6-4 | CASRNSILGGNTEAFF | TGTGCCAGCCGAAACTCTATACTGGGGGGAAACACTGAAGCTTTCTTT
. | TRBJ2-1 | . | TRBV4-3 | CASSQGEGRHEQFF | TGCGCCAGCAGCCAAGGCGAGGGGAGGCATGAGCAGTTCTTC
TRBD1 | TRBJ2-7 | . | TRBV7-9 | CASSSDRVSYEQYF | TGTGCCAGCAGCTCGGACAGGGTCTCCTACGAGCAGTACTTC
. | TRBJ1-1 | . | TRBV2 | CASSEELITENTEAFF | TGTGCCAGCAGTGAAGAATTAATCACAGAGAACACTGAAGCTTTCTTT
. | TRBJ1-1 | . | TRBV6-6 | CASSYLTRNTEAFF | TGTGCCAGCAGTTACCTTACAAGGAACACTGAAGCTTTCTTT
TRBD2 | TRBJ2-1 | . | TRBV7-9 | CASSPGLGINEQFF | TGTGCCAGCAGTCCTGGACTAGGAATCAATGAGCAGTTCTTC
. | TRBJ1-1 | few | TRBV6-5 | CASSYSPSTEAFF | TGTGCCAGCAGTTACTCACCATCTACTGAAGCTTTCTTT
. | TRBJ2-5 | . | TRBV30 | CAWSATFPVGTQYF | TGTGCCTGGAGTGCGACCTTCCCGGTGGGGACCCAGTACTTC
TRBD1 | TRBJ2-4 | . | TRBV7-9 | CASTRTGVVRNIQYF | TGTGCCAGCACCAGGACAGGGGTAGTGAGAAACATTCAGTACTTC